The present T cell receptor (beta chain) was sequenced within a study of CXCR3-negative and CXCR3-positive naive CD8 T cells. About the study: The study obtained 130 million to 150 million TRB reads, about 1.5 +/- 0.3 million per library. Whole-study results and caveats: Researchers report that CXCR3-positive naive cells carry more hydrophobic TRB CDR3s than CXCR3-negative naive cells.

The CDR3 consists of 16 residues. The germline gives CDR1 ENHRY, CDR2 SYGVKD. Turning to this clonotype: The antigen remains unidentified.

The authors made the TRB cDNA libraries by 5' RACE using UMI labels. Reanalyzing the 5' RACE reads, TCRdb keeps one entry per CDR3 protein, without DNA. The repertoire table contains around 130,000 distinct CDR3 sequences. This chain links TRBV10-3 with TRBJ2-7; the TCRdb D gene call, TRBD1, has no DNA to confirm it. What was sequenced was naive CXCR3+ CD8+ T cells from blood. Subset described: CD45RO-CCR7+CD27+CD95- naive CD8+ T cells expressing CXCR3 (TNR3+). This sequence originates from a human donor in good health. Some clones in this sample may be carry-over from other donors' samples. CDR3 in amino acids: CAISGTMTGGGNEQYF.